This T cell receptor beta chain was identified in a study of CD8 T cells in Susac syndrome. cDNA came from approximately 0.5 to 1 ug RNA primed by random hexamers. Using its own MiXCR run on the immunoSEQ multiplex PCR reads, TCRdb lists one record per CDR3 protein. The sample consists of 95,000 or so distinct CDR3 sequences, 90% to 95% of them appearing once. The junction had 12 bases not matched to a gene; V was cut back by 1 base and J by 8 bases. The CDR3 spans 16 residues. Germline values: CDR1 SGHDT, CDR2 YYEEEE. Sequences were obtained from CD8+ T cells from PBMCs. The chain links TRBV5-6 to TRBJ2-1; 7 bases agree with TRBD1. The origin of this receptor is a human donor in good health. CDR3 amino acids: CASSLFPGQAVHEQFF. The CDR3 DNA sequence: TGTGCCAGCAGCTTGTTCCCAGGACAGGCAGTTCATGAGCAGTTCTTC. The full variable domain, its missing parts supplied by reference TRBV5-6 and TRBJ2-1, is DAGVTQSPTHLIKTRGQQVTLRCSPKSGHDTVSWYQQALGQGPQFIFQYYEEEERQRGNFPDRFSGHQFPNYSSELNVNALLLGDSALYLCASSLFPGQAVHEQFFGPGTRLTVL.